These 25 T cell receptor beta chains were sequenced from one sample in a study of T cells in Graves' hyperthyroidism and ophthalmopathy. Authors of the study amplified TCR beta CDR3 regions from RNA transcripts. During a first-round RT-PCR of the TCR CDR3, the HTBI primer set was used. From the multiplex PCR reads, TCRdb called clonotypes with MiXCR, one entry per CDR3 protein. The table has more than 150,000 distinct CDR3 sequences, over 15% seen once. What was sequenced was blood. These receptors originate from a woman aged 50 to 65 with Graves' hyperthyroidism.

This clonotype was detected ten times or more. The chain joins TRBV7-3 to TRBJ2-1; 10 nucleotides match TRBD1. This CDR3 is 15 amino acids long. Unmatched junction bases numbered 4, after V lost 3 bases and J lost 5 bases. The germline V gene has CDR1 SGHTA and CDR2 FQGTGA. The CDR3 protein is CASSLTGGLDNEQFF. The CDR3 DNA follows: TGTGCCAGCAGCTTGACAGGGGGCTTGGACAATGAGCAGTTCTTC. The whole variable domain, remainder taken from reference TRBV7-3 and TRBJ2-1, is GAGVSQTPSNKVTEKGKYVELRCDPISGHTALYWYRQSLGQGPEFLIYFQGTGAADDSGLPNDRFFAVRPEGSVSTLKIQRTERGDSAVYLCASSLTGGLDNEQFFGPGTRLTVL.

This clonotype appeared many times. The chain couples TRBV3-1 to TRBJ1-1; TRBD1 is a possible D gene (6 bases). The CDR3 consists of 14 residues. Germline V gene sequence: CDR1 LGHDT, CDR2 YNNKEL (reference sequence). With 1 base removed from V and 8 bases from J, the gap between germline ends came to 14 bases. CDR3 sequence reads: CASSQAHQGSEAFF. The CDR3 DNA reads TGTGCCAGCAGCCAAGCGCACCAGGGGTCCGAAGCTTTCTTT. Drawing the rest from reference TRBV3-1 and TRBJ1-1, the complete variable domain is DTAVSQTPKYLVTQMGNDKSIKCEQNLGHDTMYWYKQDSKKFLKIMFSYNNKELIINETVPNRFSPKSPDKAHLNLHINSLELGDSAVYFCASSQAHQGSEAFFGQGTRLTVV.

This chain links TRBV29-1 with TRBJ2-2; D is ambiguous. Trimming stripped 8 bases from V and 4 bases from J, with 26 bases between. Germline V gene sequence: CDR1 SQVTM, CDR2 ANQGSEA. The CDR3 runs 17 residues. The CDR3 loop is CSPGMGLKNLGTGELFF. DNA for the CDR3: TGCAGCCCTGGCATGGGGTTGAAAAACCTTGGCACCGGGGAGCTGTTTTTT.

This clonotype was observed at least ten times. The chain has TRBV12-3 or TRBV12-4 and TRBJ1-6; the match to TRBD1 covers 8 bases. After removal of 5 bases from V and 10 bases from J, the junction contained 19 bases not matched to a gene. CDR3 length: 18 residues. In DNA, the CDR3 is TGTGCCAGCAGTAGCCCTTCTGACAGGGGCCATTTGAAGTCACCCCTCCACTTT. Protein sequence: CASSSPSDRGHLKSPLHF.

The gene calls are TRBV7-9 and TRBJ1-1; TRBD1 matches at 9 bases. CDR1 SEHNR and CDR2 FQNEAQ come from the germline V gene (reference sequence). The V segment lost 6 bases and the J segment 4 bases; nucleotides outside the gene matches: 9. The CDR3 consists of 15 residues. For the CDR3, the DNA is TGTGCCAGCAGTTCCGGGACAGGGAGGTTCACTGAAGCTTTCTTT. Amino acid sequence: CASSSGTGRFTEAFF.

This sequence joins TRBV4-1 and TRBJ2-7; weak D call: TRBD1 (7 bases). V lost 5 bases and J lost 2, with 13 bases in between. CDR1 and CDR2 from the germline V gene are MGHRA and YSYEKL. The CDR3 is made up of 14 amino acids. The CDR3 DNA sequence: TGCGCCAGCAGCGGAGGCAGGGGGGCCTACGAGCAGTACTTC. This codes for CASSGGRGAYEQYF.

A few counts support this clonotype. This chain connects TRBV7-6 to TRBJ1-5; maybe TRBD1 (6 bases). The CDR3 extends over 16 amino acids. The V end was cut by 2 bases, the J end by 0 bases, with 11 bases between. Germline V gives CDR1 SGHVS, CDR2 FNYEAQ. DNA of the CDR3: TGTGCCAGCAGCTTAACTCAGGGGCCTAGCAATCAGCCCCAGCATTTT. This translates into CASSLTQGPSNQPQHF.

This clonotype was observed many times. The J gene is TRBJ2-3, the V gene TRBV24-1; D is unresolved. V was clipped by 1 base and J by 6 bases, with 4 bases between them. There are 12 residues in the CDR3. The germline gives CDR1 KGHDR, CDR2 SFDVKD. CDR3 DNA: TGTGCCACCAGTGATTTTTCGGATACGCAGTATTTT. Protein product: CATSDFSDTQYF.

This clonotype was counted ten times or more. V gene TRBV7-9 combines with J gene TRBJ2-7; 7 positions match TRBD1. Trimming removed 10 bases from V and 3 bases from J; junction bases left unmatched: 9. The CDR3 consists of 13 residues. CDR1 and CDR2 (germline): SEHNR, FQNEAQ (reference sequence). The CDR3, as DNA: TGTGCCATTACCCGGGACAGAGACTACGAGCAGTACTTC. Protein: CAITRDRDYEQYF.

This clonotype turned up a few times. The chain links TRBV4-2 to TRBJ2-5; perhaps TRBD2 as D (5 bases). Germline loops: CDR1 LGHNA, CDR2 YNFKEQ. This CDR3 has 16 residues. The germline V and J ends were trimmed by 0 bases and 5 bases, with 16 bases remaining between them. For the CDR3, the DNA is TGTGCCAGCAGCCAAGATGGTCTAGCCCGACGGGAGACCCAGTACTTC. Translation: CASSQDGLARRETQYF.

This clonotype was seen many times. The chain is built from TRBV12-3 or TRBV12-4 and TRBJ1-5; D remains ambiguous. The germline V and J ends were trimmed by 6 bases and 4 bases, with 13 bases remaining between them. This CDR3 spans 14 amino acids. The CDR3 coding sequence is TGTGCCAGCAGCCCAGCGGTGGCAAATCAGCCCCAGCATTTT. It specifies CASSPAVANQPQHF.

The CDR3 DNA sequence: TGTGCCAGTAGTATAGAGGTTCCGATGAGGCCCCAGCATTTT. It yields the protein CASSIEVPMRPQHF. This chain connects TRBV19 to TRBJ1-5; unclear D gene. Germline CDR1 reads LNHDA; CDR2 reads SQIVND (reference sequence). The V gene lost 0 bases and the J gene lost 9 bases, with 12 bases spanning the gap. CDR3 length equals 14 residues.

The rearrangement joins TRBV7-9 to TRBJ1-1; TRBD1 aligns across 8 bases. This CDR3 spans 16 amino acids. Germline CDR1 is SEHNR and CDR2 is FQNEAQ (reference sequence). V shed 5 bases, J shed 0 bases, and the junction held 8 bases outside the gene matches. The DNA of the CDR3 is TGTGCCAGCAGCCACCCCCGGGACAGGATGAACACTGAAGCTTTCTTT. This translates into CASSHPRDRMNTEAFF.

About this clonotype: A much larger clone lies one base from this, so it may be a read error. The CDR3 does not end in the conserved phenylalanine or tryptophan, so this is likely a read error. This chain connects TRBV29-1 to TRBJ1-1, with D unresolved. V lost 1 base and J lost 0, with 9 bases in between. The CDR3 has 14 residues. Germline CDR1 is SQVTM and CDR2 is ANQGSEA. Here the CDR3 DNA reads TGCAGCGTTGAAGTCCACGGAGTGAACACTGAAGCTTTCTCT. This encodes CSVEVHGVNTEAFS.

The chain joins TRBV5-6 to TRBJ1-2, with 8 bases aligning to TRBD1. Germline CDR1 reads SGHDT; CDR2 reads YYEEEE. Trimming removed 4 bases from V and 7 bases from J; junction bases left unmatched: 3. The CDR3 spans 12 residues. The CDR3 is CASSSGQGGYTF. The CDR3 nucleotides read TGTGCCAGCAGCAGCGGACAGGGTGGCTACACCTTC.

Ten or more counts support this clonotype. V usage is TRBV9 and J usage is TRBJ2-3; D is ambiguous. Trimming left V 3 bases short and J 4 bases short, with 12 bases between. Germline CDR1 SGDLS, CDR2 YYNGEE. The CDR3 sequence is 14 residues long. In DNA form, the CDR3 reads TGTGCCAGCAGCGGGACGAGCAGAGCAGATACGCAGTATTTT. Protein product: CASSGTSRADTQYF.

This clonotype has ten or more counts. The gene calls are TRBV18 and TRBJ2-2; possible D gene TRBD1, 6 bases. V shed 0 bases and J shed 7 bases, with 12 bases lying between them. Per germline, CDR1 KGHSH and CDR2 LQKENI. CDR3 length: 15 residues. DNA for the CDR3: TGTGCCAGCTCACCACCCAGGACAGCCCGCGGGGAGCTGTTTTTT. Its translation: CASSPPRTARGELFF. Full variable domain (rest looked up from reference TRBV18 and TRBJ2-2): NAGVMQNPRHLVRRRGQEARLRCSPMKGHSHVYWYRQLPEEGLKFMVYLQKENIIDESGMPKERFSAEFPKEGPSILRIQQVVRGDSAAYFCASSPPRTARGELFFGEGSRLTVL.

This clonotype has more than one count but fewer than ten. The chain joins TRBV12-3 or TRBV12-4 to TRBJ2-3; perhaps TRBD2 as D (7 bases). The CDR3 is 15 amino acids. V was trimmed by 1 base and J by 7 bases, leaving 15 bases between them. The DNA of the CDR3 is TGTGCCAGCAGTTTAGGAGGGGGGGGGACACATACGCAGTATTTT. This encodes CASSLGGGGTHTQYF.

This clonotype was recorded many times. V usage is TRBV5-6 and J usage is TRBJ2-5, with D possibly TRBD2 on 5 matching bases. The CDR3 runs to 15 residues. V lost 4 bases and J lost 2, with 15 bases in between. Germline V gene sequence: CDR1 SGHDT, CDR2 YYEEEE. CDR3 in DNA: TGTGCCAGCAGCCTACCCTCGGGGTCTCAAGAGACCCAGTACTTC. This translates into CASSLPSGSQETQYF.

This clonotype was found many times. This rearrangement joins TRBV7-3 to TRBJ1-1, with no clear D. The V gene lost 0 bases and the J gene lost 8 bases, with 10 bases spanning the gap. The CDR3 is 13 amino acids. Germline V gene sequence: CDR1 SGHTA, CDR2 FQGTGA. For the CDR3, the DNA is TGTGCCAGCAGCTTAACAGGAGGAGTCGAAGCTTTCTTT. Translation: CASSLTGGVEAFF.

This clonotype has at least ten counts. V gene TRBV2 combines with J gene TRBJ2-5; tentatively, D is TRBD1 or TRBD2 (5 bases each). CDR1 is SNHLY and CDR2 is FYNNEI in the germline V gene. CDR3 length equals 12 residues. V was clipped by 11 bases and J by 7 bases, with 17 bases between them. The CDR3 nucleotides read TGTGCCCCCCTTATCGCCGGGACGACCCAGTACTTC. Its protein product is CAPLIAGTTQYF. Based on the CDR3 plus reference TRBV2 and TRBJ2-5, the full variable domain is EPEVTQTPSHQVTQMGQEVILRCVPISNHLYFYWYRQILGQKVEFLVSFYNNEISEKSEIFDDQFSVERPDGSNFTLKIRSTKLEDSAMYFCAPLIAGTTQYFGPGTRLLVL.

This clonotype was detected ten times or more. J is TRBJ2-5 and V is TRBV3-1; TRBD2 agrees at 7 bases. The germline gives CDR1 LGHDT, CDR2 YNNKEL (reference sequence). J lost 0 bases, V lost 8 bases, and 9 bases had no gene match. The CDR3 runs 15 residues. CDR3 nucleotide sequence: TGTGCCAGCCGTCAACTAGCGAGGTACCAAGAGACCCAGTACTTC. Translation gives CASRQLARYQETQYF.

This clonotype came up many times. The chain has TRBV11-3 and TRBJ2-1; 11 bases agree with TRBD2. The V segment lost 2 bases and the J segment 6 bases; nucleotides outside the gene matches: 3. This CDR3 is 15 amino acids long. The germline V gene has CDR1 SGHNT and CDR2 YENEEA. The CDR3 DNA reads as TGTGCCAGCAGCTTACTAGCGGGGGGTGTCAATGAGCAGTTCTTC. This sequence encodes CASSLLAGGVNEQFF. Complete variable domain (other parts from reference TRBV11-3 and TRBJ2-1): EAGVVQSPRYKIIEKKQPVAFWCNPISGHNTLYWYLQNLGQGPELLIRYENEEAVDDSQLPKDRFSAERLKGVDSTLKIQPAELGDSAVYLCASSLLAGGVNEQFFGPGTRLTVL.

This clonotype has at least ten counts. The chain recombines TRBV5-1 with TRBJ2-3; D unresolved. This CDR3 comprises 15 residues. Trimming took off 2 bases at V and 4 bases at J, with 14 bases between the two ends. Germline CDR1 is SGHRS and CDR2 is YFSETQ. CDR3 DNA sequence: TGCGCCAGCAGCTTCCGAGGTGGGTCGGCAGATACGCAGTATTTT. Translated, it gives CASSFRGGSADTQYF.

The chain is built from TRBV29-1 and TRBJ1-2; TRBD1 agrees at 7 bases. This CDR3 is 13 amino acids long. Trimming at V came to 8 bases and at J to 2 bases, leaving 8 bases not matched to a gene. Germline CDR1 is SQVTM and CDR2 is ANQGSEA. CDR3 in amino acids: CSTGQIFNYGYTF. The DNA for the CDR3 is TGCAGCACGGGACAGATTTTCAACTATGGCTACACCTTC. The full variable domain, its missing parts supplied by reference TRBV29-1 and TRBJ1-2, is SAVISQKPSRDICQRGTSLTIQCQVDSQVTMMFWYRQQPGQSLTLIATANQGSEATYESGFVIDKFPISRPNLTFSTLTVSNMSPEDSSIYLCSTGQIFNYGYTFGSGTRLTVV.